Below, 29 T cell receptor beta chains from the same sample are listed, as sequenced in a study of technical replicates of blood from several donors. Assay: immunoSEQ multiplex PCR; the TCRdb copy retains only in-frame clones and omits some. The sample consists of tens of thousands of clones, around nine tenths of them appearing once. Material for sequencing was T cells isolated from PBMCs. The origin of the receptors is a human donor in good health.

The chain links TRBV6-1 to TRBJ2-1; 10 nucleotides agree with TRBD2. The V segment lost 6 bases and the J segment 5 bases; nucleotides outside the gene matches: 7. CDR1 and CDR2 (germline): MNHNS, SASEGT. CDR3 size: 15 residues. Here the CDR3 DNA reads TGTGCCAGCAGGGTAGCGGGGGGAAGTAACAATGAGCAGTTCTTC. It specifies CASRVAGGSNNEQFF.

The chain employs TRBV18 and TRBJ2-5; 13 bases line up with TRBD2. The CDR3 totals 18 residues. The J segment lost 5 bases and the V segment lost 4 bases, leaving 13 bases of the junction unmatched. Germline V gene data show CDR1 as KGHSH and CDR2 as LQKENI. DNA of the CDR3: TGTGCCAGCTCACGACTAACCCCGACTAGCGGGGGGAGCGAGACCCAGTACTTC. Amino acids: CASSRLTPTSGGSETQYF.

CDR3 nucleotide sequence: TGTGCCAGCAGCTTTCCGAGGACAGATACGCAGTATTTT. Protein product: CASSFPRTDTQYF. The gene calls are TRBV11-3 and TRBJ2-3; no definite D call. V lost 3 bases and J 3 bases, leaving 7 bases between the germline ends. CDR3 size: 13 residues. The germline CDR1 and CDR2 sequences are SGHNT and YENEEA.

The rearrangement uses TRBV15 and TRBJ2-3; TRBD1 matches at 8 bases. V was clipped by 0 bases and J by 0 bases; unmatched bases: 5. The V gene's germline CDR1 is LNHNV and CDR2 YYDKDF (reference sequence). The CDR3 has 17 residues. The CDR3 loop is CATSRDFRGRSTDTQYF. The CDR3 region has the DNA TGTGCCACCAGCAGAGATTTCAGGGGGCGTAGCACAGATACGCAGTATTTT.

This chain connects TRBV7-8 to TRBJ1-5, with D unclear. The length of the CDR3 is 16 residues. The V and J ends lost 0 bases and 1 base respectively, with 10 bases between them. Germline assignment: CDR1 SGHVS and CDR2 FQNEAQ. The CDR3 DNA reads TGTGCCAGCAGCTTAGCTACAGTCCAAAGCAATCAGCCCCAGCATTTT. Translating it yields CASSLATVQSNQPQHF. The whole variable domain, filled in from reference TRBV7-8 and TRBJ1-5, reads GAGVSQSPRYKVAKRGQDVALRCDPISGHVSLFWYQQALGQGPEFLTYFQNEAQLDKSGLPSDRFFAERPEGSVSTLKIQRTQQEDSAVYLCASSLATVQSNQPQHFGDGTRLSIL.

The rearrangement joins TRBV25-1 to TRBJ1-3, with 7 nucleotides matching TRBD1. The germline CDR1 and CDR2 sequences are MGHDK and SYGVNS. The length of the CDR3 is 15 residues. J lost 1 base, V lost 3 bases, and 3 bases had no gene match. For the CDR3, the DNA is TGTGCCAGCAGTGACTCCAGGGGGTCTGGAAACACCATATATTTT. Its translation: CASSDSRGSGNTIYF.

J is TRBJ2-5 and V is TRBV29-1; TRBD2 is a possible D gene (6 bases). Germline lookup yields CDR1 SQVTM and CDR2 ANQGSEA. Trimming cost V 6 bases and J 2 bases, with 28 bases left between them. The CDR3 extends over 18 amino acids. This CDR3 reads CSVAGWASAGRGQETQYF. The DNA of the CDR3 is TGCAGCGTCGCCGGTTGGGCTAGCGCCGGACGGGGTCAAGAGACCCAGTACTTC.

This sequence joins TRBV5-1 and TRBJ2-2; 8 bases are a match to TRBD1. The CDR3 totals 15 residues. J was trimmed by 2 bases and V by 2 bases; bases with no gene match: 2. Germline V gene lookup returns CDR1 SGHRS and CDR2 YFSETQ. The CDR3 is CASSFQGANTGELFF. The CDR3 DNA follows: TGCGCCAGCAGCTTTCAGGGGGCAAACACCGGGGAGCTGTTTTTT.

The CDR3 reads CASSLGGAVGYTF. The CDR3 DNA is TGTGCCAGCAGCTTAGGTGGAGCGGTCGGCTACACCTTC. This chain uses TRBV7-9 with TRBJ1-2; D is ambiguous. Germline V gene sequence: CDR1 SEHNR, CDR2 FQNEAQ (reference sequence). The V gene lost 1 base and the J gene lost 8 bases, with 11 bases spanning the gap. This CDR3 region has 13 residues.

The chain links TRBV12-5 to TRBJ2-3; no definite D call. The CDR3 is 15 residues long. Germline V CDR1 and CDR2: LGHNT, FRNRAP. Trimming pared 1 base from V and 0 bases from J, leaving 8 bases between. The CDR3 nucleotides read TGTGCTAGTGGTTTGGGGTCGACAAGCACAGATACGCAGTATTTT. Its translation: CASGLGSTSTDTQYF.

The chain is built from TRBV6-6 and TRBJ1-1; D unclear. This CDR3 comprises 12 residues. Trimming removed 5 bases at V and 1 base at J, with 5 bases between. Germline values: CDR1 MNHNY, CDR2 SVGAGI (reference sequence). CDR3 DNA: TGTGCCAGCAGTCACAGGAACACTGAAGCTTTCTTT. Translated, it gives CASSHRNTEAFF.

The chain recombines TRBV6-5 with TRBJ2-3, with TRBD2 matching over 12 bases. This CDR3 has 16 amino acids. J gave up 1 base and V 4 bases, and 3 bases lay outside the gene matches. Germline V gene data show CDR1 as MNHEY and CDR2 as SVGAGI. This CDR3 is CASSSLAGGGTDTQYF. As DNA, the CDR3 is TGTGCCAGCAGTTCCCTAGCGGGAGGGGGCACAGATACGCAGTATTTT.

The chain combines TRBV7-2 with TRBJ2-5; a possible D gene is TRBD2 (7 bases). Germline values: CDR1 SGHTA, CDR2 FQGNSA. The germline V and J ends were trimmed by 5 bases and 4 bases, with 17 bases remaining between them. The CDR3 has 15 residues. CDR3 in amino acids: CASSPFLRGGETQYF. DNA of the CDR3: TGTGCCAGCAGCCCCTTTTTGAGGGGGGGAGAGACCCAGTACTTC.

The chain links TRBV11-2 to TRBJ2-1, with 8 bases lining up with TRBD2. The CDR3 extends over 17 amino acids. The ends lost 3 bases at V and 4 bases at J; junction bases unmatched: 11. CDR1 and CDR2 (germline): SGHAT, FQNNGV. In nucleotides, the CDR3 is TGTGCCAGCAGCTTTATCCCCCGGACTAGCAGATACAATGAGCAGTTCTTC. Translation: CASSFIPRTSRYNEQFF.

The V call is TRBV28, the J call TRBJ2-3, with D perhaps matching TRBD2 (5 bases). CDR1 is MDHEN, CDR2 SYDVKM, per germline. The CDR3 runs to 15 residues. Trimming left V 2 bases short and J 4 bases short, with 13 bases between. The DNA of the CDR3 is TGTGCCAGCAGTTTAGCGGGCGCGGTGGCAGATACGCAGTATTTT. Residues: CASSLAGAVADTQYF.

The chain joins TRBV7-2 to TRBJ2-7, with D possibly TRBD2 on 5 matching bases. CDR3 size: 14 residues. Germline lookup yields CDR1 SGHTA and CDR2 FQGNSA. Trimming removed 1 base at V and 3 bases at J, with 10 bases between. CDR3 nucleotide sequence: TGTGCCAGCAGCTTAGGACCCGGGATCTACGAGCAGTACTTC. Its protein product is CASSLGPGIYEQYF.

This clone was observed a few times. V gene TRBV27 combines with J gene TRBJ2-1; 12 nucleotides line up with TRBD2. The trim removed 4 bases at V and 6 bases at J, leaving 7 bases unmatched. The germline V gene encodes CDR1 MNHEY and CDR2 SMNVEV (reference sequence). The CDR3 is made up of 16 amino acids. The CDR3 DNA reads TGTGCCAGCAGTTCAATTCCTAGCGGGGGGGGCAATGAGCAGTTCTTC. Its protein product is CASSSIPSGGGNEQFF.

The CDR3 here is CASSEGYNEQFF. CDR3 in DNA: TGCGCCAGCAGCGAGGGTTACAATGAGCAGTTCTTC. This sequence joins TRBV5-1 and TRBJ2-1; tentative D call: TRBD2 (5 bases). The germline CDR1 and CDR2 sequences are SGHRS and YFSETQ. Trimming stripped 4 bases from V and 4 bases from J, with 6 bases between. The CDR3 length is 12 residues.

The chain uses TRBV2 and TRBJ2-7; TRBD2 matches 10 bases. The CDR3 spans 16 residues. CDR1 and CDR2 (germline): SNHLY, FYNNEI. Trimming at V came to 4 bases and at J to 3 bases, leaving 9 bases not matched to a gene. CDR3 sequence reads: CASSGGGRTSGYEQYF. The CDR3 coding sequence is TGTGCCAGCAGTGGAGGGGGGCGGACTAGCGGCTACGAGCAGTACTTC.

V and J are TRBV27 and TRBJ2-5; TRBD1 is a possible D gene (5 bases). Trimming took 5 bases from V and 5 from J, leaving 12 bases between them. Germline CDR1 and CDR2: MNHEY and SMNVEV (reference sequence). The CDR3 extends over 13 amino acids. CDR3 nucleotide sequence: TGTGCCAGCAGTGCAGGGTCCCGGGAGACCCAGTACTTC. This codes for CASSAGSRETQYF.

This chain uses TRBV5-1 with TRBJ2-5; D may be TRBD1 (6 bases). Trimming shortened V by 1 base and J by 3 bases, and 10 bases separated the two germline ends. The CDR3 extends over 14 amino acids. Germline V CDR1 and CDR2: SGHRS, YFSETQ. The CDR3 sequence: CASSLNRVEETQYF. The DNA of the CDR3 is TGCGCCAGCAGCTTGAACAGGGTGGAAGAGACCCAGTACTTC.

V usage is TRBV11-3 and J usage is TRBJ2-4; D call uncertain. This CDR3 region has 14 residues. Germline assignment: CDR1 SGHNT and CDR2 YENEEA. The V and J ends lost 2 bases and 0 bases respectively, with 5 bases between them. In nucleotides, the CDR3 is TGTGCCAGCAGCTTAATCGGAGCCAAAAACATTCAGTACTTC. Protein: CASSLIGAKNIQYF.

The chain couples TRBV7-9 to TRBJ2-3; no clear D gene. The CDR3 consists of 16 residues. Germline V CDR1 and CDR2: SEHNR, FQNEAQ (reference sequence). Trimming removed 1 base at V and 0 bases at J, with 11 bases between. CDR3 residues: CASSLVPYPSTDTQYF. CDR3 DNA: TGTGCCAGCAGCTTAGTGCCCTACCCTAGCACAGATACGCAGTATTTT.

This chain connects TRBV11-2 to TRBJ2-2; D may be TRBD2 (7 bases). V was trimmed by 3 bases and J by 6 bases, leaving 14 bases between them. Germline V lookup: CDR1 SGHAT, CDR2 FQNNGV. The CDR3 loop spans 15 amino acids. The CDR3 is CASSLGPGGPGELFF. The CDR3 nucleotides are TGTGCCAGCAGCTTGGGGCCCGGGGGGCCCGGGGAGCTGTTTTTT.

This chain connects TRBV29-1 to TRBJ2-7; 10 positions match TRBD1. Germline-derived CDR1 and CDR2 are SQVTM and ANQGSEA. The V gene end was trimmed by 4 bases and the J gene end by 3 bases; junction bases not matched to a gene: 3. The CDR3 is 13 amino acids. Written as DNA, the CDR3 is TGCAGCGTTGTTGGACAGGGGGGCTACGAGCAGTACTTC. This encodes CSVVGQGGYEQYF.

The V and J genes are TRBV6-5 and TRBJ2-7; maybe TRBD1 (6 bases). V lost 6 bases, J lost 3 bases, and 15 bases lay in between. The CDR3 contains 14 residues. Germline values: CDR1 MNHEY, CDR2 SVGAGI. The CDR3: CASSLNRAYYEQYF. CDR3 nucleotide sequence: TGTGCCAGCAGCCTGAACAGGGCTTACTACGAGCAGTACTTC.

The genes are TRBV5-4 and TRBJ1-5; 7 nucleotides agree with TRBD1. Trimming cost V 4 bases and J 6 bases; bases outside gene matches: 10. The CDR3 is 15 amino acids. CDR1 is SGHNT and CDR2 is YYREEE in the germline V gene (reference sequence). The DNA of the CDR3 is TGTGCCAGCAGCACATCGGGACAGTTGCCTCAGCCCCAGCATTTT. Its protein product is CASSTSGQLPQPQHF.

J is TRBJ2-3 and V is TRBV5-6; 8 nucleotides match TRBD2. The length of the CDR3 is 17 residues. Germline CDR1 is SGHDT and CDR2 is YYEEEE. V dropped 1 base and J dropped 4; count of bases not matched to a gene: 11. The CDR3 spells CASSLISGITYADTQYF. In nucleotides, the CDR3 is TGTGCCAGCAGCTTGATTAGCGGGATAACGTACGCAGATACGCAGTATTTT.

The V gene is TRBV6-4, the J gene TRBJ1-2; no firm D call. V was clipped by 0 bases and J by 6 bases, with 8 bases between them. Looked up from germline, CDR1 is MRHNA and CDR2 is SNTAGT. The CDR3 loop spans 13 amino acids. CDR3 region: CASSDSGGNGYTF. The CDR3 DNA reads as TGTGCCAGCAGTGACTCGGGCGGGAATGGCTACACCTTC.